These T cell receptor beta chains were read from a single sample in a study of T cell responses to AZD1222 COVID-19 vaccine. Here immunoSEQ multiplex PCR was the method, and the copy in TCRdb shows in-frame clones only, minus some. The sample holds over 75,000 clones, around nine tenths seen once. The sample consisted of peripheral blood, taken on day 0 of AZD1222 vaccination. The origin of the receptors is an adult in good health. The CDR3 runs from the conserved cysteine through the conserved F or W. The order of the fields is CDR3 protein, CDR3 DNA, V gene, D gene, clone size, J gene. D genes are given only for firm matches. The listing skips clone size in some rows; elsewhere it reads once, few, many or a size class.

CASSYGGTGVSPLHF TGTGCCAGCAGTTACGGTGGGACAGGGGTTTCACCCCTCCACTTT TRBV6-5 TRBD1 once TRBJ1-6
CASSSRGSNYGYTF TGTGCCAGCAGTTCCCGCGGCAGCAACTATGGCTACACCTTC TRBV27 NA NA TRBJ1-2
CASRSPDRGSYEQYF TGCGCCAGCAGATCGCCGGACAGAGGCTCCTACGAGCAGTACTTC TRBV5-1 NA NA TRBJ2-7
CASSPRVNTGELFF TGTGCCAGCAGCCCCCGGGTGAACACCGGGGAGCTGTTTTTT TRBV7-8 NA NA TRBJ2-2
CASSPPVIGELFF TGTGCCAGCAGTCCCCCTGTAATCGGGGAGCTGTTTTTT TRBV28 NA NA TRBJ2-2
CASNIGDEKLFF TGTGCCAGCAATATTGGGGATGAAAAACTGTTTTTT TRBV14 NA NA TRBJ1-4
CASSLRSSGVNIF TGTGCCAGCAGCTTACGCTCTTCGGGAGTAAACATCTTC TRBV11-2 NA NA TRBJ2-1
CASSLQVLYQETQYF TGTGCCAGCAGCCTACAGGTCCTTTACCAAGAGACCCAGTACTTC TRBV3-1/TRBV3-2 NA once TRBJ2-5
CVRSLEAEGGNQPQHF TGTGTCAGAAGCTTAGAAGCGGAGGGGGGCAATCAGCCCCAGCATTTT TRBV7-5 NA NA TRBJ1-5
CASSPLLATDTQYF TGTGCCAGCAGCCCTTTACTGGCCACAGATACGCAGTATTTT TRBV9 NA NA TRBJ2-3
CASSLGVIDTGELFF TGTGCCAGCAGCTTAGGTGTCATCGACACCGGGGAGCTGTTTTTT TRBV7-6 NA NA TRBJ2-2
CASNAGAKEQFF TGTGCCAGCAATGCGGGGGCCAAGGAGCAGTTCTTC TRBV2 NA NA TRBJ2-1
CAWSRTGRSNATNEKLFF TGTGCCTGGAGTCGGACAGGGCGGTCCAATGCAACTAATGAAAAACTGTTTTTT TRBV30 TRBD1 NA TRBJ1-4
CASLALVPRTDTQYF TGTGCCAGTTTAGCCCTCGTTCCACGCACAGATACGCAGTATTTT TRBV2 NA NA TRBJ2-3
CASTNPGRGFYGYTF TGTGCCAGTACAAATCCAGGGAGGGGGTTCTATGGCTACACCTTC TRBV19 NA NA TRBJ1-2
CASRQGGSRTGELFF TGTGCCAGCCGCCAGGGCGGGAGTCGGACCGGGGAGCTGTTTTTT TRBV3-1/TRBV3-2 TRBD2 NA TRBJ2-2
CASSQDLVQTNSPLHF TGTGCCAGCAGCCAAGATTTGGTACAGACCAATTCACCCCTCCACTTT TRBV14 NA few TRBJ1-6
CASSQGNREISYEQYF TGTGCCAGCAGCCAGGGGAACAGGGAGATTTCCTACGAGCAGTACTTC TRBV7-6 NA once TRBJ2-7
CASRADRLLSYEQYF TGTGCCAGCAGGGCTGACAGGCTGCTCTCCTACGAGCAGTACTTC TRBV2 NA NA TRBJ2-7
CATSERPGQGAAGANVLTF TGTGCCACCAGTGAGAGACCGGGACAGGGGGCTGCCGGGGCCAACGTCCTGACTTTC TRBV24-1 TRBD1 NA TRBJ2-6
CASSGTSGRAGDNEQFF TGTGCCAGCAGTGGGACTAGCGGGAGGGCCGGGGACAATGAGCAGTTCTTC TRBV6-1 TRBD2 NA TRBJ2-1
CASGAQGSLVDEQYF TGTGCTAGTGGAGCACAGGGGTCCCTAGTTGACGAGCAGTACTTC TRBV12-5 TRBD1 NA TRBJ2-7
CASSSPGQGRIGELFF TGTGCCAGCAGCTCCCCGGGACAGGGACGGATCGGGGAGCTGTTTTTT TRBV7-6 TRBD1 NA TRBJ2-2
CASSGGTVGPYEQYF TGTGCCAGCTCAGGTGGCACTGTGGGGCCCTACGAGCAGTACTTC TRBV18 NA NA TRBJ2-7
CASSPGTNEQFF TGTGCCAGCTCACCAGGGACCAATGAGCAGTTCTTC TRBV18 NA NA TRBJ2-1
CASSQDYTGINYGYTF TGCGCCAGCAGCCAAGATTATACAGGGATCAACTATGGCTACACCTTC TRBV4-1 NA once TRBJ1-2
CASSLAGSKRDEKLFF TGTGCCAGCAGCTTAGCGGGGTCCAAACGGGATGAAAAACTGTTTTTT TRBV7-6 NA NA TRBJ1-4
CATSDRTSGGLDEQFF TGTGCCACCAGTGATAGGACTAGCGGGGGGTTGGATGAGCAGTTCTTC TRBV24-1 TRBD2 NA TRBJ2-1
CASSSIAGGLSNEQFF TGTGCCAGCAGCTCAATAGCGGGGGGGCTCTCAAATGAGCAGTTCTTC TRBV7-2 TRBD2 NA TRBJ2-1
CASSDKRSSGNTIYF TGTGCCAGCAGTGACAAACGGAGCTCTGGAAACACCATATATTTT TRBV6-1 NA NA TRBJ1-3
CASSPGTGVNEKLFF TGTGCCAGCAGCCCTGGGACAGGGGTTAATGAAAAACTGTTTTTT TRBV9 TRBD1 NA TRBJ1-4
CASSFNRGGEQYF TGTGCCAGCAGCTTCAACAGGGGGGGCGAGCAGTACTTC TRBV7-2 NA NA TRBJ2-7
CASSLGPNSPLHF TGTGCCAGCAGTTTAGGTCCGAATTCACCCCTCCACTTT TRBV6-5 NA NA TRBJ1-6
CASSGSSGAQPQHF TGCGCCAGCAGCGGAAGCTCAGGGGCTCAGCCCCAGCATTTT TRBV10-2 NA NA TRBJ1-5
CASSDGAPNTEAFF TGTGCCAGCAGTGACGGGGCCCCGAACACTGAAGCTTTCTTT TRBV6-4 NA NA TRBJ1-1
CASSLGPPKPGNTIYF TGTGCCAGCAGCTTGGGACCCCCCAAGCCTGGAAACACCATATATTTT TRBV5-5 NA NA TRBJ1-3
CASRLTGGVTEAFF TGTGCCAGCAGGCTGACAGGGGGCGTCACTGAAGCTTTCTTT TRBV7-2 TRBD1 NA TRBJ1-1
CASRGTGLYEQYF TGTGCCAGCAGGGGGACAGGATTATACGAGCAGTACTTC TRBV28 TRBD1 NA TRBJ2-7